This is a list of T cell receptor beta chains from one sample in a study of metastatic and nonmetastatic thyroid tumors. TCRdb used MiXCR to call clones anew from the PCR reads. This sample yields roughly 33,000 clones, of which over 15% are seen a single time; around 7.5% belongs to the top ten. Sequenced input: blood. Receptors originate from a female donor with papillary thyroid cancer or a benign thyroid nodule (not recorded which). Some clones in this sample may be carry-over from other donors' samples. The CDR3 runs from the conserved cysteine through the conserved F or W. Fields, in order: V gene, D gene, clone size, CDR3 length, J gene, CDR3 DNA, CDR3 protein. The D gene is left open where the match is weak. Some rows mark clone size as missing; the rest say once, few, many or name a class of expanded clone.

>TRBV5-5|TRBD1|many|12|TRBJ2-2
TGTGCCAGCCAACAGGGGATGGGGGAGCTGTTTTTT
CASQQGMGELFF
>TRBV7-2|-|many|15|TRBJ2-5
TGTGCCAGCAGCTTAGTTTGGGGGGCTCGAGAGACCCAGTACTTC
CASSLVWGARETQYF
>TRBV25-1|-|medium-sized|13|TRBJ2-7
TGTGCCAGCAGGATGGGGGTTTCCTACGAGCAGTACTTC
CASRMGVSYEQYF
>TRBV25-1|-|many|17|TRBJ2-1
TGTGCCAGCAGTGAAGCCGGGTTCACGAGCTCCTACAATGAGCAGTTCTTC
CASSEAGFTSSYNEQFF
>TRBV7-2|TRBD2|many|19|TRBJ2-4
TGTGCCAGCAGCCCGAGGCGGACTAGCGGGTTCGCTGCCAAAAACATTCAGTACTTC
CASSPRRTSGFAAKNIQYF
>TRBV27|-|many|14|TRBJ2-1
TGTGCCAGCAGACAAAGCTTGGCTTACAATGAGCAGTTCTTC
CASRQSLAYNEQFF
>TRBV14|-|medium-sized|17|TRBJ2-1
TGTGCCAGCAGCCAAGATTTGGATTACAATGAGTATCGTGCGCAGTTCTTC
CASSQDLDYNEYRAQFF
>TRBV6-1|TRBD2|many|15|TRBJ2-5
TGTGCCAGCAGTGACCCAGCGGGAGTTCAGGAGACCCAGTACTTC
CASSDPAGVQETQYF
>TRBV20-1|TRBD1|-|14|TRBJ2-7
TGCAGTGCTAGACCACCGACAGGGGGCTACGAGCAGTACTTC
CSARPPTGGYEQYF
>TRBV6-2/TRBV6-3|TRBD2|-|20|TRBJ2-3
TGTGCCAGCAGTTACTCGACCCGGACTAGCGGGAGGGCCCACACAGATACGCAGTATTTT
CASSYSTRTSGRAHTDTQYF
>TRBV6-2/TRBV6-3|TRBD2|many|17|TRBJ2-2
TGTGCCAGCAGGAGACTAGCGGGAGGGCGGTTTCTCGGGGAGCTGTTTTTT
CASRRLAGGRFLGELFF
>TRBV6-1|-|few|16|TRBJ2-2
TGTGCCATCACTAAATGGCCGGCCAGAGGATCCGGGGAGCTGTTTTTT
CAITKWPARGSGELFF
>TRBV12-3/TRBV12-4|TRBD2|many|14|TRBJ2-1
TGTGCCAGCAGCAGCGGGAGGGGGTCCAATGAGCAGTTCTTC
CASSSGRGSNEQFF
>TRBV20-1|TRBD2|many|14|TRBJ2-7
TGCAGTGCTAGAGATCCCAGCGGGAGTTCCGAGCAGTACTTC
CSARDPSGSSEQYF